This is a list of T cell receptor beta chains from one sample in a study of glioma-infiltrating T cells after dendritic cell vaccination. Produced via immunoSEQ multiplex PCR; TCRdb's table is partial and in-frame only. The table lists 100,000 or so clones, nearly 90% of them singletons. Sequenced here: blood, sampled after dendritic cell vaccination. These receptors were collected from a human donor with glioblastoma. CDR3s include the opening cysteine and the closing phenylalanine or tryptophan. The D gene is left open where the match is weak. The size of a clone is reported for some rows only, either as once, few or many, or as a class for expanded clones.

D gene: TRBD2; CDR3 length: 14; V gene: TRBV6-1; J gene: TRBJ2-7; clone size: large; CDR3 DNA: TGTGCCAGCAGTGACGGGAGGGCCTCCTACGAGCAGTACTTC; CDR3 protein: CASSDGRASYEQYF
D gene: TRBD1; CDR3 length: 14; V gene: TRBV27; J gene: TRBJ1-1; clone size: -; CDR3 DNA: TGTGCCAGCTCTAAAGGAGGGGGCAACACTGAAGCTTTCTTT; CDR3 protein: CASSKGGGNTEAFF
D gene: -; CDR3 length: 15; V gene: TRBV28; J gene: TRBJ2-7; clone size: -; CDR3 DNA: TGTGCCAGCAGTTTATGGGACTTGGGAACCTACGAGCAGTACTTC; CDR3 protein: CASSLWDLGTYEQYF
D gene: -; CDR3 length: 17; V gene: TRBV12-2; J gene: TRBJ2-7; clone size: -; CDR3 DNA: TGTGCAAGTCGCTTAGCCCAGCTTGAGCGGCTTCGCTACGAGCAGTACTTC; CDR3 protein: CASRLAQLERLRYEQYF
D gene: TRBD1; CDR3 length: 14; V gene: TRBV10-2; J gene: TRBJ1-2; clone size: -; CDR3 DNA: TGCGCCAGCAGTAACAGGGGGGTAAACTATGGCTACACCTTC; CDR3 protein: CASSNRGVNYGYTF
D gene: -; CDR3 length: 15; V gene: TRBV7-2; J gene: TRBJ1-4; clone size: -; CDR3 DNA: TGTGCCAGCAGCTTGAGGGCGGGCGATAATGAAAAACTGTTTTTT; CDR3 protein: CASSLRAGDNEKLFF
D gene: -; CDR3 length: 15; V gene: TRBV9; J gene: TRBJ1-2; clone size: -; CDR3 DNA: TGTGCCAGCAGCTCCCCCTGGGGGGGTTTCTATGGCTACACCTTC; CDR3 protein: CASSSPWGGFYGYTF
D gene: TRBD2; CDR3 length: 16; V gene: TRBV18; J gene: TRBJ2-1; clone size: -; CDR3 DNA: TGTGCCAGCTCACCACCGGGGCGGGAGAGATACAATGAGCAGTTCTTC; CDR3 protein: CASSPPGRERYNEQFF
D gene: TRBD1; CDR3 length: 16; V gene: TRBV9; J gene: TRBJ1-3; clone size: -; CDR3 DNA: TGTGCCAGCAGCGGACAGGGGGCTCAATCTGGAAACACCATATATTTT; CDR3 protein: CASSGQGAQSGNTIYF
D gene: -; CDR3 length: 14; V gene: TRBV5-5; J gene: TRBJ2-7; clone size: -; CDR3 DNA: TGTGCCAGCAGCTTGGCAGGGATACTCTACGAGCAGTACTTC; CDR3 protein: CASSLAGILYEQYF
D gene: -; CDR3 length: 15; V gene: TRBV6-1; J gene: TRBJ1-3; clone size: -; CDR3 DNA: TGTGCCAGCAGGTTGCCTGGCGGGTTCGGAAACACCATATATTTT; CDR3 protein: CASRLPGGFGNTIYF
D gene: TRBD2; CDR3 length: 13; V gene: TRBV2; J gene: TRBJ2-7; clone size: -; CDR3 DNA: TGTGCCAGTACGGAGCGGGAACCATACGAGCAGTACTTC; CDR3 protein: CASTEREPYEQYF
D gene: -; CDR3 length: 18; V gene: TRBV5-6; J gene: TRBJ1-2; clone size: -; CDR3 DNA: TGTGCCAGCAGCCCCCCCCAAGGGTACAGCGGGATGGGGTATGGCTACACCTTC; CDR3 protein: CASSPPQGYSGMGYGYTF
D gene: -; CDR3 length: 15; V gene: TRBV6-1; J gene: TRBJ1-5; clone size: -; CDR3 DNA: TGTGCCAGCAGGCGGACAATTTATAGCAATCAGCCCCAGCATTTT; CDR3 protein: CASRRTIYSNQPQHF
D gene: TRBD2; CDR3 length: 16; V gene: TRBV9; J gene: TRBJ2-2; clone size: once; CDR3 DNA: TGTGCCAGCAGCGCCAACCCCGGGACTATCACCGGGGAGCTGTTTTTT; CDR3 protein: CASSANPGTITGELFF
D gene: TRBD2; CDR3 length: 15; V gene: TRBV11-3; J gene: TRBJ2-5; clone size: once; CDR3 DNA: TGTGCCAGCAGCCCCGCCGGGACTAGCGGGATACCGCAGTACTTC; CDR3 protein: CASSPAGTSGIPQYF
D gene: TRBD1; CDR3 length: 14; V gene: TRBV18; J gene: TRBJ2-1; clone size: -; CDR3 DNA: TGTGCCAGCTCACCCTCGACAGGGGACAATGAGCAGTTCTTC; CDR3 protein: CASSPSTGDNEQFF
D gene: -; CDR3 length: 15; V gene: TRBV7-3; J gene: TRBJ1-6; clone size: -; CDR3 DNA: TGTGCCAGCAGCAGTACGGGAAGGACAGATTCACCCCTCCACTTT; CDR3 protein: CASSSTGRTDSPLHF
D gene: -; CDR3 length: 14; V gene: TRBV4-2; J gene: TRBJ1-2; clone size: -; CDR3 DNA: TGTGCCAGCAGCCAGACAACAGGGAACTATGGCTACACCTTC; CDR3 protein: CASSQTTGNYGYTF
D gene: TRBD2; CDR3 length: 19; V gene: TRBV5-1; J gene: TRBJ2-2; clone size: -; CDR3 DNA: TGCGCCAGCAGCTTGGTAGGGACTAGCGGGGGGCCAGACACCGGGGAGCTGTTTTTT; CDR3 protein: CASSLVGTSGGPDTGELFF
D gene: -; CDR3 length: 13; V gene: TRBV5-6; J gene: TRBJ2-3; clone size: -; CDR3 DNA: TGTGCCAGCAGCTTGGCCGAGCGGAGTACGCAGTATTTT; CDR3 protein: CASSLAERSTQYF
D gene: TRBD1; CDR3 length: 14; V gene: TRBV7-9; J gene: TRBJ1-1; clone size: -; CDR3 DNA: TGTGCCAGCAGCCTGGACAGGCTGAACACTGAAGCTTTCTTT; CDR3 protein: CASSLDRLNTEAFF
D gene: -; CDR3 length: 13; V gene: TRBV6-1; J gene: TRBJ1-5; clone size: -; CDR3 DNA: TGTGCCAGCAGTGAAATGGCGGGACAGCCCCAGCATTTT; CDR3 protein: CASSEMAGQPQHF
D gene: -; CDR3 length: 13; V gene: TRBV7-9; J gene: TRBJ2-7; clone size: -; CDR3 DNA: TGTGCCAGCAGCTTAGCGAGCTCCTACGAGCAGTACTTC; CDR3 protein: CASSLASSYEQYF
D gene: TRBD1; CDR3 length: 14; V gene: TRBV29-1; J gene: TRBJ2-7; clone size: -; CDR3 DNA: TGCAGCGTTCTGGGTGGTCCAGGGGGCTACGAGCAGTACTTC; CDR3 protein: CSVLGGPGGYEQYF
D gene: -; CDR3 length: 13; V gene: TRBV9; J gene: TRBJ2-2; clone size: -; CDR3 DNA: TGTGCCAGCAGCGTAGCTTCCACCGGGGAGCTGTTTTTT; CDR3 protein: CASSVASTGELFF
D gene: -; CDR3 length: 16; V gene: TRBV5-1; J gene: TRBJ2-6; clone size: -; CDR3 DNA: TGCGCCAGCAGCTTGAGCCAGGGTGCTGGGGCCAACGTCCTGACTTTC; CDR3 protein: CASSLSQGAGANVLTF
D gene: -; CDR3 length: 12; V gene: TRBV28; J gene: TRBJ2-7; clone size: -; CDR3 DNA: TGTGCCAGCAGTTTCGGGACCTACGAGCAGTACTTC; CDR3 protein: CASSFGTYEQYF
D gene: TRBD1; CDR3 length: 16; V gene: TRBV5-1; J gene: TRBJ2-1; clone size: -; CDR3 DNA: TGCGCCAGCAGCTTGGTTTTGGGACAGCCCTACAATGAGCAGTTCTTC; CDR3 protein: CASSLVLGQPYNEQFF
D gene: -; CDR3 length: 16; V gene: TRBV21-1; J gene: TRBJ1-5; clone size: -; CDR3 DNA: TGTGCCAGCGGCCGGGGGAGCACCGAACGCAATCAGCCCCAGCATTTT; CDR3 protein: CASGRGSTERNQPQHF
D gene: -; CDR3 length: 16; V gene: TRBV19; J gene: TRBJ1-2; clone size: -; CDR3 DNA: TGTGCCAGTAGTACTTCAATTTTAGAGGGCTACTATGGCTACACCTTC; CDR3 protein: CASSTSILEGYYGYTF
D gene: -; CDR3 length: 13; V gene: TRBV6-6; J gene: TRBJ1-2; clone size: -; CDR3 DNA: TGTGCCAGCAGTACAACCTTAAACTATGGCTACACCTTC; CDR3 protein: CASSTTLNYGYTF
D gene: TRBD1; CDR3 length: 13; V gene: TRBV2; J gene: TRBJ1-4; clone size: -; CDR3 DNA: TGTGCCACCAAGGGGGACAGGGCCGAAAAACTGTTTTTT; CDR3 protein: CATKGDRAEKLFF
D gene: -; CDR3 length: 13; V gene: TRBV5-1; J gene: TRBJ2-7; clone size: -; CDR3 DNA: TGCGCCAGCGGGACATCAAGCTCCTACGAGCAGTACTTC; CDR3 protein: CASGTSSSYEQYF
D gene: TRBD1; CDR3 length: 15; V gene: TRBV5-4; J gene: TRBJ1-2; clone size: -; CDR3 DNA: TGTGCCAGCAGCTTGGAGGCAGGGGGCGGCTATGGCTACACCTTC; CDR3 protein: CASSLEAGGGYGYTF
D gene: TRBD2; CDR3 length: 16; V gene: TRBV5-6; J gene: TRBJ2-7; clone size: once; CDR3 DNA: TGTGCCAGCAGAAAACTAGCGGGGGGGGACTCCTACGAGCAGTACTTC; CDR3 protein: CASRKLAGGDSYEQYF
D gene: -; CDR3 length: 14; V gene: TRBV25-1; J gene: TRBJ2-3; clone size: -; CDR3 DNA: TGTGCCAGCAGCCCAAGGACTAGCACAGATACGCAGTATTTT; CDR3 protein: CASSPRTSTDTQYF
D gene: -; CDR3 length: 15; V gene: TRBV5-8; J gene: TRBJ2-7; clone size: -; CDR3 DNA: TGTGCCAGCACTCTCGGGGTTGCCGTCACCTACGAGCAGTACTTC; CDR3 protein: CASTLGVAVTYEQYF
D gene: -; CDR3 length: 16; V gene: TRBV5-1; J gene: TRBJ1-3; clone size: -; CDR3 DNA: TGCGCCAGCAGCCTGGGACGGGAGTTCTCTGGAAACACCATATATTTT; CDR3 protein: CASSLGREFSGNTIYF
D gene: -; CDR3 length: 13; V gene: TRBV5-1; J gene: TRBJ2-7; clone size: -; CDR3 DNA: TGCGCCAGCGCGGTCGACAGGCCCTACGAGCAGTACTTC; CDR3 protein: CASAVDRPYEQYF
D gene: -; CDR3 length: 16; V gene: TRBV5-3; J gene: TRBJ1-2; clone size: -; CDR3 DNA: TGTGCCAGAAGCCAGGGCCCGAGACACTACATCTATGGCTACACCTTC; CDR3 protein: CARSQGPRHYIYGYTF
D gene: TRBD1; CDR3 length: 14; V gene: TRBV10-3; J gene: TRBJ1-1; clone size: -; CDR3 DNA: TGTGCCGCCCGACAGGGATTAGGGAACACTGAAGCTTTCTTT; CDR3 protein: CAARQGLGNTEAFF
D gene: TRBD1; CDR3 length: 14; V gene: TRBV27; J gene: TRBJ2-3; clone size: -; CDR3 DNA: TGTGCCAGCAGTTTTGGACAGGGCACAGATACGCAGTATTTT; CDR3 protein: CASSFGQGTDTQYF
D gene: -; CDR3 length: 13; V gene: TRBV6-1; J gene: TRBJ1-2; clone size: once; CDR3 DNA: TGTGCCAGCAGTCATACAGGAGTTGGTGGCTACACCTTC; CDR3 protein: CASSHTGVGGYTF
D gene: TRBD1; CDR3 length: 13; V gene: TRBV30; J gene: TRBJ2-2; clone size: -; CDR3 DNA: TGTGCCTGGGCGACAGGGTTCCCCGGGGAGCTGTTTTTT; CDR3 protein: CAWATGFPGELFF
D gene: -; CDR3 length: 15; V gene: TRBV14; J gene: TRBJ1-2; clone size: -; CDR3 DNA: TGTGCCAGCAGCCAAGTGCCAGGGGCGCCCGGTGGCTACACCTTC; CDR3 protein: CASSQVPGAPGGYTF
D gene: TRBD1; CDR3 length: 14; V gene: TRBV9; J gene: TRBJ2-5; clone size: -; CDR3 DNA: TGTGCCAGCAGCGTAGGACAGGGGGCTGGGGAGCAGTACTTC; CDR3 protein: CASSVGQGAGEQYF
D gene: -; CDR3 length: 15; V gene: TRBV10-3; J gene: TRBJ1-3; clone size: -; CDR3 DNA: TGTGCCATCAGTGACAGGGCGGACTCTGGAAACACCATATATTTT; CDR3 protein: CAISDRADSGNTIYF
D gene: TRBD1; CDR3 length: 15; V gene: TRBV5-8; J gene: TRBJ1-2; clone size: -; CDR3 DNA: TGTGCCAGCAGCTTGGCGGGACAGTCTAACTATGGCTACACCTTC; CDR3 protein: CASSLAGQSNYGYTF